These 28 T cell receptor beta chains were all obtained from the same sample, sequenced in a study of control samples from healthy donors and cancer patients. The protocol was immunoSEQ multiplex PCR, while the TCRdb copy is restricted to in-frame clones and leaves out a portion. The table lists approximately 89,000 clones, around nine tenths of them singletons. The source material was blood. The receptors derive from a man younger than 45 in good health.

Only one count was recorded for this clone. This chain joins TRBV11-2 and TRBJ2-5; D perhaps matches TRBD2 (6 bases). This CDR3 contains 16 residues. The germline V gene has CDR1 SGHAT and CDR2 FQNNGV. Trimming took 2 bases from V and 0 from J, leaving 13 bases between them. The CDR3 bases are TGTGCCAGCAGCTTATTCGCGCGGGGAAACCAAGAGACCCAGTACTTC. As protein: CASSLFARGNQETQYF.

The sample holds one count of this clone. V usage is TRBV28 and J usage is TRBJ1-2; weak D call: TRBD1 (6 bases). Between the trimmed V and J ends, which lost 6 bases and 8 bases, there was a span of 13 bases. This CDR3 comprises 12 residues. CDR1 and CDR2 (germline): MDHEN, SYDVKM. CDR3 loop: CASSGTTGGYTF. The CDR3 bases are TGTGCCAGCAGCGGGACAACGGGGGGCTACACCTTC.

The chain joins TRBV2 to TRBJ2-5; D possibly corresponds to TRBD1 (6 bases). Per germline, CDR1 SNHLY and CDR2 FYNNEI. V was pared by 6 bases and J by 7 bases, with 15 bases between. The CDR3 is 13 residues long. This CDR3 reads CASSTGTRGTQYF. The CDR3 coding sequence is TGTGCCAGCAGCACCGGGACACGTGGGACCCAGTACTTC.

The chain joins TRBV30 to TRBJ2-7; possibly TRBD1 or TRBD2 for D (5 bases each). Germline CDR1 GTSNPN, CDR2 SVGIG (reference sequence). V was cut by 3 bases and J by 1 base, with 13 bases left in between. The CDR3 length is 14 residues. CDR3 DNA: TGTGCCTGGAGGGGGACCTCAGAGTCCTACGAGCAGTACTTC. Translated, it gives CAWRGTSESYEQYF. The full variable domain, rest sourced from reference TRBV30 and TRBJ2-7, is SQTIHQWPATLVQPVGSPLSLECTVEGTSNPNLYWYRQAAGRGLQLLFYSVGIGQISSEVPQNLSASRPQDRQFILSSKKLLLSDSGFYLCAWRGTSESYEQYFGPGTRLTVT.

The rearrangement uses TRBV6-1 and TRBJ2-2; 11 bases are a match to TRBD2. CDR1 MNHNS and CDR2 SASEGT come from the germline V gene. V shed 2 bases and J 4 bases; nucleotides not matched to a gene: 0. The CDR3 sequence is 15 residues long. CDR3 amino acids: CASSELAGGTGELFF. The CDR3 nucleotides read TGTGCCAGCAGTGAACTAGCGGGGGGCACCGGGGAGCTGTTTTTT.

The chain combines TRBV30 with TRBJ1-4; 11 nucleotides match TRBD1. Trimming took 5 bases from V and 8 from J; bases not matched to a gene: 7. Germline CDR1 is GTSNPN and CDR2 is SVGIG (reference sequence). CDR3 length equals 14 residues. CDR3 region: CAWGPGQGVEKLFF. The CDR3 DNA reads TGTGCCTGGGGGCCGGGACAGGGGGTCGAAAAACTGTTTTTT.

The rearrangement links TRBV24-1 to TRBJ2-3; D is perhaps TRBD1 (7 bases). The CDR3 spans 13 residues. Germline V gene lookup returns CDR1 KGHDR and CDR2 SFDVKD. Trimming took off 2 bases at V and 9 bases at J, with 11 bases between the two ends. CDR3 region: CATSDSQGGTQYF. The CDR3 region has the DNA TGTGCCACCAGTGATTCCCAGGGGGGCACGCAGTATTTT.

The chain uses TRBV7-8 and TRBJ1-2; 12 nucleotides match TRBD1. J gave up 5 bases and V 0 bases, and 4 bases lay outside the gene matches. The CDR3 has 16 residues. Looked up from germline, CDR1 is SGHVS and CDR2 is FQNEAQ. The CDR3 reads CASSLAGQGAGYGYTF. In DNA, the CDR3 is TGTGCCAGCAGCTTAGCGGGACAGGGGGCGGGATATGGCTACACCTTC.

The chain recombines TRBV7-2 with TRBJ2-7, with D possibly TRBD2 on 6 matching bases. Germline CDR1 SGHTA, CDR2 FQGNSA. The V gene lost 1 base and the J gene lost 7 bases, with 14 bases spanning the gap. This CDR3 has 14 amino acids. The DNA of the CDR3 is TGTGCCAGCAGCTTAGGGGGGACTCCGTGGGAGCAGTACGTC. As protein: CASSLGGTPWEQYV.

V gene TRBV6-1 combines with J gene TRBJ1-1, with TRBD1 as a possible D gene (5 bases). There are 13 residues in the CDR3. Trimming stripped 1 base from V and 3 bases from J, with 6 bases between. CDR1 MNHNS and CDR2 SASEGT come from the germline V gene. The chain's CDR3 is CASSEDRYTEAFF. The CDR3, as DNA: TGTGCCAGCAGTGAAGACAGGTACACTGAAGCTTTCTTT.

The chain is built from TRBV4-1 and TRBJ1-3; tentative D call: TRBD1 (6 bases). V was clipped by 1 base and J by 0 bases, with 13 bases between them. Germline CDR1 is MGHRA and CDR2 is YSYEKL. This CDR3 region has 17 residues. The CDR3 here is CASSQGGAGNSGNTIYF. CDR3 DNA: TGCGCCAGCAGCCAAGGGGGGGCAGGCAACTCTGGAAACACCATATATTTT.

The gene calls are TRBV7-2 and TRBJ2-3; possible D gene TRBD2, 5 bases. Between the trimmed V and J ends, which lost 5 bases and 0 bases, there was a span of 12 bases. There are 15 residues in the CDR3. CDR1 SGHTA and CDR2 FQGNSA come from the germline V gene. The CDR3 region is CASSPDYLSTDTQYF. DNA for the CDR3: TGTGCCAGCAGCCCAGACTACCTCAGCACAGATACGCAGTATTTT. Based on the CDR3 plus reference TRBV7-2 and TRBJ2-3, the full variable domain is GAGVSQSPSNKVTEKGKDVELRCDPISGHTALYWYRQSLGQGLEFLIYFQGNSAPDKSGLPSDRFSAERTGGSVSTLTIQRTQQEDSAVYLCASSPDYLSTDTQYFGPGTRLTVL.

As DNA, the CDR3 is TGTGCCAGCAGCGCCTTACCGGGACTAGCGGATGTGACCTTCCAAGAGACCCAGTACTTC. Residues: CASSALPGLADVTFQETQYF. The J gene is TRBJ2-5, the V gene TRBV9; 11 bases are shared with TRBD2. The V gene end was trimmed by 3 bases and the J gene end by 1 base; junction bases not matched to a gene: 17. The CDR3 is made up of 20 amino acids. Germline V gene data show CDR1 as SGDLS and CDR2 as YYNGEE.

The CDR3: CASSRGAEQYF. CDR3 in DNA: TGTGCCAGCAGTCGCGGGGCCGAGCAGTACTTC. The chain uses TRBV2 and TRBJ2-7; maybe TRBD2 (6 bases). There are 11 residues in the CDR3. The V gene's germline CDR1 is SNHLY and CDR2 FYNNEI. V lost 5 bases to trimming and J lost 6 bases, with 8 bases between them.

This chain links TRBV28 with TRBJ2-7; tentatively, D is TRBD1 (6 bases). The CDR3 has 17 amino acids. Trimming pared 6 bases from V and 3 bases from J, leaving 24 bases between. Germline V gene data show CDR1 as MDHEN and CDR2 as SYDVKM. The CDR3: CASSHPRSRTVNYEQYF. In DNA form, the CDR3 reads TGTGCCAGCAGCCACCCCAGGTCAAGGACAGTTAACTACGAGCAGTACTTC.

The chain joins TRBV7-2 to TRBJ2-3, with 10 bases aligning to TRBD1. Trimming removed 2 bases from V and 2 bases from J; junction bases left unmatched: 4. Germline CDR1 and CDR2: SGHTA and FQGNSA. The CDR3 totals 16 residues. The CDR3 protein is CASSLRGQGTTDTQYF. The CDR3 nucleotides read TGTGCCAGCAGCTTAAGGGGACAGGGGACCACAGATACGCAGTATTTT. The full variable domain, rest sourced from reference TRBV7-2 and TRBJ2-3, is GAGVSQSPSNKVTEKGKDVELRCDPISGHTALYWYRQSLGQGLEFLIYFQGNSAPDKSGLPSDRFSAERTGGSVSTLTIQRTQQEDSAVYLCASSLRGQGTTDTQYFGPGTRLTVL.

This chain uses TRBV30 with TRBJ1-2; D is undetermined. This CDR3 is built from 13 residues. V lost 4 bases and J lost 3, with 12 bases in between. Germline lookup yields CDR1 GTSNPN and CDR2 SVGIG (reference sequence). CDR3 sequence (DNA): TGTGCCTGGACCTCCCAGCCCCACTATGGCTACACCTTC. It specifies CAWTSQPHYGYTF.

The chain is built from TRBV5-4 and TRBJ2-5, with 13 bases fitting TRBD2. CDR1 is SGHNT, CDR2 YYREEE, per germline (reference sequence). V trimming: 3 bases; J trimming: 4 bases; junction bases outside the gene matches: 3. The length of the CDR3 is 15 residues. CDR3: CASSSGTSGAETQYF. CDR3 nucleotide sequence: TGTGCCAGCAGCTCCGGGACTAGCGGGGCAGAGACCCAGTACTTC.

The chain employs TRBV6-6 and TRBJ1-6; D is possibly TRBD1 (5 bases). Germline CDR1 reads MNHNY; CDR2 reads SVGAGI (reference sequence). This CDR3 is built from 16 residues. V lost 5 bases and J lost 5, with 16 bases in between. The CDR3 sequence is CASSPERQLNNSPLHF. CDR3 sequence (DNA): TGTGCCAGCAGTCCCGAGCGACAGCTGAATAATTCACCCCTCCACTTT.

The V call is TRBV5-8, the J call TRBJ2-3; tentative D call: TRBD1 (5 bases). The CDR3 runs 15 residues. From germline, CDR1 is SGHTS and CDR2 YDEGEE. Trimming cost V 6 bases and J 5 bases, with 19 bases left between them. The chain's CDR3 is CASTPVLGRRDTQYF. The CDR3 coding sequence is TGTGCCAGCACCCCGGTGTTGGGGCGGAGAGATACGCAGTATTTT.

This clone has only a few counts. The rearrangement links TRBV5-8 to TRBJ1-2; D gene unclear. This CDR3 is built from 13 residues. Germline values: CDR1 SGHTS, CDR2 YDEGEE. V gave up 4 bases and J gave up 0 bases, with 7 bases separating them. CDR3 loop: CASSESANYGYTF. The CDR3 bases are TGTGCCAGCAGCGAATCGGCTAACTATGGCTACACCTTC.

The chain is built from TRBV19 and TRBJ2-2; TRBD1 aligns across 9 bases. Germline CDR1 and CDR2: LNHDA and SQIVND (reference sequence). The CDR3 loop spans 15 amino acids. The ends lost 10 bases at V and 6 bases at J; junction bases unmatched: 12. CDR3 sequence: CATFDRGGLAGELFF. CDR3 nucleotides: TGTGCCACCTTTGACAGGGGGGGACTCGCCGGGGAGCTGTTTTTT.

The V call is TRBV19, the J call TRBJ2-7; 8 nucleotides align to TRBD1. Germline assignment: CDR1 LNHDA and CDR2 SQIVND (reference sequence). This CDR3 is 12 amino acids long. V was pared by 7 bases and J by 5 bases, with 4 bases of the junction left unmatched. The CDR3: CASTGGANEQYV. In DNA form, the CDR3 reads TGTGCCAGTACAGGGGGCGCCAACGAGCAGTACGTC.

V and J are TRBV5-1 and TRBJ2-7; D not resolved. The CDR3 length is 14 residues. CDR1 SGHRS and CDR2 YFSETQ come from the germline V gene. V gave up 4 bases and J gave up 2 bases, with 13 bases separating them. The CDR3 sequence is CASSPLSPTYEQYV. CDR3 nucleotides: TGCGCCAGCAGCCCCTTGTCGCCTACCTACGAGCAGTACGTC.

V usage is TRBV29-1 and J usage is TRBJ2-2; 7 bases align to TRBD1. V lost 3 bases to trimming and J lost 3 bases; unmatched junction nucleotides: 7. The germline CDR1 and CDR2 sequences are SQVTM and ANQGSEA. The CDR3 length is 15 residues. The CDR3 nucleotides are TGCAGCGTTGAGAAAAGGGGGCTTGACACCGGGGAGCTGTTTTTT. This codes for CSVEKRGLDTGELFF.

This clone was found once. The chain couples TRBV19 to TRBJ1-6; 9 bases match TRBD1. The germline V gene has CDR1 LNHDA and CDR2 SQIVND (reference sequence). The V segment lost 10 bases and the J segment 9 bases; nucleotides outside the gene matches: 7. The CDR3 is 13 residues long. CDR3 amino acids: CATRDRVGSPLHF. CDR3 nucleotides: TGTGCCACTCGGGACAGGGTTGGTTCACCCCTCCACTTT.

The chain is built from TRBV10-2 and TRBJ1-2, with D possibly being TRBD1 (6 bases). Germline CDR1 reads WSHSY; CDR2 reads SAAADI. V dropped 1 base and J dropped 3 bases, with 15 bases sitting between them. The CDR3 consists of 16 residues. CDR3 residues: CASSEYWTANDYGYTF. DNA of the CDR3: TGCGCCAGCAGTGAGTATTGGACAGCCAACGACTATGGCTACACCTTC.

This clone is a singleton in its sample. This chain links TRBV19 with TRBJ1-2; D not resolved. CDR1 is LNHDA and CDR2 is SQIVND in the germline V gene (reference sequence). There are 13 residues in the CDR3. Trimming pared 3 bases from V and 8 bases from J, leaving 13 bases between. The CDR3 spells CASSIGGSGGYTF. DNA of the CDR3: TGTGCCAGTAGTATTGGAGGCTCTGGGGGCTACACCTTC.